The T cell receptor beta chain under discussion was sequenced for a study of blood T cell repertoires in COVID-19. Study background: Italy, Spain and the United States were the sources of the convalescent and acute COVID-19 samples.

The V and J ends lost 2 bases and 4 bases respectively, with 11 bases between them. Germline CDR1 reads MNHNS; CDR2 reads SASEGT. The CDR3 runs 14 residues. Using immunoSEQ multiplex PCR, the repertoire was profiled, and TCRdb retains in-frame clones only, with some absent. The sample shows about 220,000 clones, about four fifths of them seen only once. Residents of about two dozen US areas, aged about 18 to 95 years, made up the participants. Sequenced material: PBMCs or T cells enriched from blood (not recorded which). This chain connects TRBV6-1 to TRBJ1-2; weak D call: TRBD1 (6 bases). This receptor was identified in a woman in her 40s with acute COVID-19. CDR3 amino acids: CASSEYTGPYGYTF. The CDR3 DNA sequence: TGTGCCAGCAGTGAATATACAGGGCCCTATGGCTACACCTTC.